One and the same sample provided the 21 T cell receptor beta chains below, sequenced in a study of blood T cells in healthy people across ages. The use of a sample-barcoded 5' primer and a J-beta primer mix characterized a second PCR of roughly 7 to 11 cycles. TCRdb analysed the 5' RACE reads with MiXCR anew, one entry per CDR3 protein. This table holds about 630,000 distinct CDR3 sequences, approximately 21% found once. The sample comprised blood. The receptors here all came from a man aged 65 to 85 in good health.

This clonotype was detected only a few times. The chain is built from TRBV18 and TRBJ2-5; unclear D gene. CDR1 is KGHSH, CDR2 LQKENI, per germline. The CDR3 contains 15 residues. V lost 2 bases and J lost 0, with 10 bases in between. The CDR3 DNA reads TGTGCCAGCTCACCATTAACACAGAACCAAGAGACCCAGTACTTC. As protein: CASSPLTQNQETQYF.

A few counts support this clonotype. The V call is TRBV7-9, the J call TRBJ1-6, with 8 bases fitting TRBD1. This CDR3 has 16 residues. J lost 6 bases, V lost 5 bases, and 9 bases had no gene match. Germline CDR1 reads SEHNR; CDR2 reads FQNEAQ (reference sequence). The chain's CDR3 is CASSHRQGSGNSPLHF. CDR3 nucleotide sequence: TGTGCCAGCAGCCACCGACAGGGGTCGGGTAATTCACCCCTCCACTTT.

This chain connects TRBV20-1 to TRBJ2-2, with 8 bases that match TRBD2. V dropped 6 bases and J dropped 4; count of bases not matched to a gene: 13. The CDR3 runs 16 residues. Germline CDR1 DFQATT, CDR2 SNEGSKA (reference sequence). The DNA of the CDR3 is TGCAGTGCCCCACTGGCGGGAGGATCGAGCACCGGGGAGCTGTTTTTT. Translating it yields CSAPLAGGSSTGELFF.

This clonotype was counted a few times. The V call is TRBV7-8, the J call TRBJ2-7; D tentatively fits TRBD1 or TRBD2 (5 bases each). Trimming cost V 5 bases and J 1 base, with 18 bases left between them. The CDR3 length is 16 residues. Germline V gene lookup returns CDR1 SGHVS and CDR2 FQNEAQ. The CDR3 DNA reads as TGTGCCAGCAGCCCTCCGGGTGGGGGTAGGTCCTACGAGCAGTACTTC. This translates into CASSPPGGGRSYEQYF. The full variable domain, with the rest looked up from reference TRBV7-8 and TRBJ2-7, is GAGVSQSPRYKVAKRGQDVALRCDPISGHVSLFWYQQALGQGPEFLTYFQNEAQLDKSGLPSDRFFAERPEGSVSTLKIQRTQQEDSAVYLCASSPPGGGRSYEQYFGPGTRLTVT.

This clonotype was picked up many times. The chain is built from TRBV3-1 and TRBJ2-2; TRBD2 matches at 15 bases. The CDR3 totals 16 residues. Germline loops: CDR1 LGHDT, CDR2 YNNKEL (reference sequence). With V trimmed by 4 bases and J by 5 bases, 2 bases remained unmatched. In DNA, the CDR3 is TGTGCCAGCAGCCTGGGGACTAGCGGGGGGACCGGGGAGCTGTTTTTT. This translates into CASSLGTSGGTGELFF.

The J gene is TRBJ2-3, the V gene TRBV13; D gene uncertain. Germline V gene data show CDR1 as PRHDT and CDR2 as FYEKMQ (reference sequence). Trimming took off 2 bases at V and 4 bases at J, with 16 bases between the two ends. The CDR3 is 16 amino acids. The CDR3 coding sequence is TGTGCCAGCAGCTTAACGCTTGGTCGAGTTCCAGATACGCAGTATTTT. Protein product: CASSLTLGRVPDTQYF.

The V call is TRBV9, the J call TRBJ2-4; D may be TRBD2 (5 bases). The CDR3 contains 18 residues. The ends were cut back, 4 bases at V and 0 bases at J, with 20 bases in the middle. Per germline, CDR1 SGDLS and CDR2 YYNGEE. CDR3 amino acids: CASSSREGRVVAKNIQYF. The CDR3 DNA is TGTGCCAGCAGCTCGAGGGAAGGGCGCGTTGTAGCCAAAAACATTCAGTACTTC.

This rearrangement joins TRBV12-3 or TRBV12-4 to TRBJ1-5; D is ambiguous. V lost 3 bases, J lost 4 bases, and 16 bases lay in between. The CDR3 contains 16 residues. CDR3 nucleotide sequence: TGTGCCAGCAGTTTCTGGATCGGTCAGAGGAATCAGCCCCAGCATTTT. Translating gives CASSFWIGQRNQPQHF.

The V call is TRBV6-6, the J call TRBJ2-5, with D tentatively TRBD2 (5 bases). V was pared by 5 bases and J by 11 bases, with 18 bases between. This CDR3 comprises 13 residues. Per the germline V gene, CDR1 is MNHNY and CDR2 is SVGAGI (reference sequence). The CDR3 here is CASSQTRNGEQYF. CDR3 DNA sequence: TGTGCCAGCAGTCAAACTAGAAATGGGGAGCAGTACTTC.

This clonotype has a handful of counts. V is TRBV5-4 and J is TRBJ1-6; D is uncertain. Trimming shortened V by 0 bases and J by 7 bases, and 11 bases separated the two germline ends. The CDR3 is 15 residues long. Germline V gene lookup returns CDR1 SGHNT and CDR2 YYREEE (reference sequence). This CDR3 is CASSLGGSRNSPLHF. The CDR3 region has the DNA TGTGCCAGCAGCTTGGGAGGAAGCAGGAATTCACCCCTCCACTTT.

The chain has TRBV7-9 and TRBJ1-4; no firm D call. Trimming took 1 base from V and 8 from J, leaving 14 bases between them. CDR3 length equals 15 residues. Looked up from germline, CDR1 is SEHNR and CDR2 is FQNEAQ (reference sequence). The CDR3 region is CASSLVTPGGEKLFF. CDR3 DNA sequence: TGTGCCAGCAGCTTAGTTACCCCCGGAGGGGAAAAACTGTTTTTT.

The rearrangement uses TRBV19 and TRBJ2-1; TRBD2 matches at 8 bases. V dropped 1 base and J dropped 4; count of bases not matched to a gene: 6. The CDR3 runs 16 residues. Germline loops: CDR1 LNHDA, CDR2 SQIVND (reference sequence). Here the CDR3 DNA reads TGTGCCAGTAGTATAGGGACTAGCCGGAAGTACAATGAGCAGTTCTTC. Its translation is CASSIGTSRKYNEQFF.

V usage is TRBV29-1 and J usage is TRBJ2-5, with 8 bases identical to TRBD1. V shed 6 bases, J shed 5 bases, and the junction held 5 bases outside the gene matches. The CDR3 loop spans 12 amino acids. Looked up from germline, CDR1 is SQVTM and CDR2 is ANQGSEA. The CDR3 DNA is TGCAGCGTCCTTCAGGGGGCTGAGACCCAGTACTTC. Translating it yields CSVLQGAETQYF.

This chain uses TRBV7-2 with TRBJ2-1; TRBD2 aligns across 12 bases. J lost 7 bases, V lost 2 bases, and 9 bases had no gene match. Germline CDR1 is SGHTA and CDR2 is FQGNSA. The CDR3 has 17 amino acids. CDR3 DNA sequence: TGTGCCAGCAGCTTATCCGGGACTAGCGGGTCGGCGAATGAGCAGTTCTTC. Amino acids: CASSLSGTSGSANEQFF.

V and J are TRBV6-1 and TRBJ2-2; possibly TRBD1 for D (6 bases). Per the germline V gene, CDR1 is MNHNS and CDR2 is SASEGT. The CDR3 totals 17 residues. Trimming took off 2 bases at V and 4 bases at J, with 17 bases between the two ends. In DNA form, the CDR3 reads TGTGCCAGCAGTGAAAACGGATACAGGGTGGGCACCGGGGAGCTGTTTTTT. It translates to CASSENGYRVGTGELFF.

CDR3 sequence reads: CSARRPGGRVYGYTF. The CDR3 region has the DNA TGCAGTGCGCGACGTCCCGGGGGGCGGGTCTATGGCTACACCTTC. V is TRBV20-1 and J is TRBJ1-2; D possibly corresponds to TRBD1 (6 bases). The CDR3 runs 15 residues. The germline V gene encodes CDR1 DFQATT and CDR2 SNEGSKA (reference sequence). Between the trimmed V and J ends, which lost 6 bases and 4 bases, there was a span of 21 bases.

CDR3 DNA: TGCGCCAGCAGCTTGGGGGCAGCTTTGAACACTGAAGCTTTCTTT. The encoded protein is CASSLGAALNTEAFF. The rearrangement uses TRBV5-1 and TRBJ1-1; D gene ambiguous. Trimming took 0 bases from V and 0 from J, leaving 9 bases between them. Germline-derived CDR1 and CDR2 are SGHRS and YFSETQ. This CDR3 contains 15 residues.

This clonotype was observed a handful of times. The chain uses TRBV28 and TRBJ2-3; D is ambiguous. The CDR3 is 14 amino acids. In germline, CDR1 is MDHEN, CDR2 SYDVKM. V was shortened by 4 bases and J by 6 bases, with 14 bases between the two germline ends. The CDR3 region is CASSSGFNSDTQYF. The CDR3 DNA reads TGTGCCAGCAGTTCCGGATTTAACTCCGATACGCAGTATTTT. Based on the CDR3 plus reference TRBV28 and TRBJ2-3, the full variable domain is DVKVTQSSRYLVKRTGEKVFLECVQDMDHENMFWYRQDPGLGLRLIYFSYDVKMKEKGDIPEGYSVSREKKERFSLILESASTNQTSMYLCASSSGFNSDTQYFGPGTRLTVL.

This clonotype has a count of ten or more. This chain links TRBV9 with TRBJ2-3; 8 bases align to TRBD2. This CDR3 spans 17 amino acids. V dropped 0 bases and J dropped 6; count of bases not matched to a gene: 12. Germline assignment: CDR1 SGDLS and CDR2 YYNGEE. The CDR3 DNA reads TGTGCCAGCAGCGTAGCGGGGGGGTCGCTAAAGAGTGATACGCAGTATTTT. Amino acids: CASSVAGGSLKSDTQYF.

This chain connects TRBV6-2 or TRBV6-3 to TRBJ2-1; 8 nucleotides line up with TRBD1. Per germline, CDR1 MNHEY and CDR2 SVGEGT. This CDR3 contains 15 residues. V shed 6 bases and J 4 bases; nucleotides not matched to a gene: 8. CDR3 DNA sequence: TGTGCCAGCAGCCCCGGACAGGGTGAATACAATGAGCAGTTCTTC. Translating it yields CASSPGQGEYNEQFF.

This clonotype has a handful of counts. The chain recombines TRBV6-2 or TRBV6-3 with TRBJ2-7, with 9 nucleotides matching TRBD2. CDR3 length: 15 amino acids. Germline V gene data show CDR1 as MNHEY and CDR2 as SVGEGT. The J segment lost 5 bases and the V segment lost 5 bases, leaving 10 bases of the junction unmatched. CDR3 region: CASSPIAGAKNEQYF. For the CDR3, the DNA is TGTGCCAGCAGTCCTATAGCGGGAGCAAAGAACGAGCAGTACTTC.